This entry features one TCR beta chain sequence. The CDR3 has 16 residues. Germline V lookup: CDR1 SGDLS, CDR2 YYNGEE. V gave up 0 bases and J gave up 7 bases, with 19 bases separating them. The record originates from a study of blood T cell repertoires in COVID-19. Study-level information: Sample material is recorded as cDNA or gDNA derived from T cells, B-cell-depleted T cells, or PBMCs.

Per the original methods: Estimated nucleated cell counts came from reference gene primer amplification. Using immunoSEQ multiplex PCR, the repertoire was profiled, and TCRdb retains in-frame clones only, with some absent. The V and J calls and the clone size are those of that table, but D and trimming were determined from the DNA. The sample has 87,000 or so clones, roughly 76% seen once. This rearrangement joins TRBV9 to TRBJ1-2, with D maybe TRBD1 (6 bases). The source is a woman older than 75 with active or convalescent COVID-19. Sequenced sample: peripheral blood. CDR3 DNA sequence: TGTGCCAGCAGCGTAGAAGAGGACAGCATACAGGGTGGCTACACCTTC. Translation: CASSVEEDSIQGGYTF.